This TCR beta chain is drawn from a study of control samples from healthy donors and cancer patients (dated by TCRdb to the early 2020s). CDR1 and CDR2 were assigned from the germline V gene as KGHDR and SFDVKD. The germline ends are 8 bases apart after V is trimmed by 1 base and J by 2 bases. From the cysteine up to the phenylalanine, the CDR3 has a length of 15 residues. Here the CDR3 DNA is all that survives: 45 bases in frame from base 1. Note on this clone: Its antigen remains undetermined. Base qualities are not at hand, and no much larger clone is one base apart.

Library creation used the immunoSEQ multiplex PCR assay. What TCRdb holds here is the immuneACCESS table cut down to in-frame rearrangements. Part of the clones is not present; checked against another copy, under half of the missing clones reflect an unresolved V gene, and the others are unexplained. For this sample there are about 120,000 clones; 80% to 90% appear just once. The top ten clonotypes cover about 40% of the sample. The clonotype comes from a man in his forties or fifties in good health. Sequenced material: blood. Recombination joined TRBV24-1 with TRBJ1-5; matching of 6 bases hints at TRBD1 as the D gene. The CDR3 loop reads CATSDFGGGNQPQHF. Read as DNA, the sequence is TGTGCCACCAGTGATTTTGGGGGCGGCAATCAGCCCCAGCATTTT.